One and the same sample provided the 16 T cell receptor beta chains below, sequenced in a study of T cells in localized non-small cell lung cancer. TCRdb's table, derived via immunoSEQ multiplex PCR, lists solely in-frame clones and lacks some. The sample yields about 34,000 clones, roughly 94% seen once. This specimen consisted of peripheral blood, obtained before any cancer treatment. The receptors stem from a woman aged 35 to 69 with stage I lung adenocarcinoma.

The gene calls are TRBV5-4 and TRBJ2-7; 8 bases align to TRBD1. Looked up from germline, CDR1 is SGHNT and CDR2 is YYREEE (reference sequence). The trim removed 3 bases at V and 0 bases at J, leaving 5 bases unmatched. The CDR3 runs to 15 residues. As DNA, the CDR3 is TGTGCCAGCAGCTCGGGACAGGCTTACTCCTACGAGCAGTACTTC. This sequence encodes CASSSGQAYSYEQYF.

The chain couples TRBV11-2 to TRBJ2-3; TRBD2 agrees at 8 bases. The CDR3 totals 14 residues. With V trimmed by 3 bases and J by 6 bases, 5 bases remained unmatched. Per germline, CDR1 SGHAT and CDR2 FQNNGV. The CDR3 region is CASSFAGGRDTQYF. The CDR3 DNA follows: TGTGCCAGCAGCTTTGCGGGGGGCAGGGATACGCAGTATTTT.

J is TRBJ1-1 and V is TRBV27, with 10 bases matching TRBD1. Germline CDR1 reads MNHEY; CDR2 reads SMNVEV (reference sequence). After removal of 6 bases from V and 4 bases from J, the junction contained 8 bases not matched to a gene. This CDR3 comprises 15 residues. In DNA, the CDR3 is TGTGCCAGCAGCTCCCTCGGACAGGGGGGCACTGAAGCTTTCTTT. Protein: CASSSLGQGGTEAFF.

The V gene is TRBV28, the J gene TRBJ1-5, with D possibly matching TRBD1 (5 bases). Germline CDR1 and CDR2: MDHEN and SYDVKM. Trimming took 6 bases from V and 6 from J, leaving 18 bases between them. The CDR3 covers 15 residues. The CDR3 sequence is CASRGGLGNSQPQHF. CDR3 DNA sequence: TGTGCCAGCAGGGGGGGGTTGGGAAATAGTCAGCCCCAGCATTTT. Using reference TRBV28 and TRBJ1-5 for the parts outside the CDR3, the full variable domain is DVKVTQSSRYLVKRTGEKVFLECVQDMDHENMFWYRQDPGLGLRLIYFSYDVKMKEKGDIPEGYSVSREKKERFSLILESASTNQTSMYLCASRGGLGNSQPQHFGDGTRLSIL.

V gene TRBV11-2 combines with J gene TRBJ2-3; 8 bases line up with TRBD2. The CDR3 covers 16 residues. J lost 1 base, V lost 1 base, and 4 bases had no gene match. Germline V gene data show CDR1 as SGHAT and CDR2 as FQNNGV. CDR3 sequence (DNA): TGTGCCAGCAGCTTAGGGGTAGCGGGGCGCACAGATACGCAGTATTTT. It codes for CASSLGVAGRTDTQYF.

The count of this clone is one. Other DNA sequences in this specimen translate into the identical CDR3. The gene calls are TRBV11-3 and TRBJ1-3, with a possible D match to TRBD1 (5 bases). Germline V gene data show CDR1 as SGHNT and CDR2 as YENEEA. V lost 8 bases, J lost 4 bases, and 15 bases lay in between. The CDR3 has 14 amino acids. The CDR3 region has the DNA TGTGCCAGCGCCCAGGGTCGTTCCGGAAACACCATATATTTT. Encoded protein: CASAQGRSGNTIYF. The full variable domain, its missing parts supplied by reference TRBV11-3 and TRBJ1-3, is EAGVVQSPRYKIIEKKQPVAFWCNPISGHNTLYWYLQNLGQGPELLIRYENEEAVDDSQLPKDRFSAERLKGVDSTLKIQPAELGDSAVYLCASAQGRSGNTIYFGEGSWLTVV.

The CDR3 coding sequence is TGTGCCAGCAGCTTCCAGGGCGCGGTTGGAGAGACCCAGTACTTC. Amino acids: CASSFQGAVGETQYF. The chain is built from TRBV7-3 and TRBJ2-5; a possible D gene is TRBD1 (5 bases). Trimming took 3 bases from V and 4 from J, leaving 15 bases between them. The CDR3 has 15 residues. CDR1 SGHTA and CDR2 FQGTGA come from the germline V gene.

This chain connects TRBV6-1 to TRBJ1-2; 8 bases are a match to TRBD1. The V gene end was trimmed by 4 bases and the J gene end by 0 bases; junction bases not matched to a gene: 4. This CDR3 comprises 15 residues. Germline V gene sequence: CDR1 MNHNS, CDR2 SASEGT. The CDR3 DNA reads as TGTGCCAGCAGTGTACAACAGGGGGCTAACTATGGCTACACCTTC. Translated, it gives CASSVQQGANYGYTF.

The V and J genes are TRBV10-3 and TRBJ2-7, with 8 bases lining up with TRBD1. The V gene's germline CDR1 is ENHRY and CDR2 SYGVKD. V was clipped by 2 bases and J by 7 bases; unmatched bases: 10. The CDR3 consists of 15 residues. The CDR3 bases are TGTGCCATCAGTGAGCCTGGACAGGGTGTTGAGGAGCAGTACTTC. Residues: CAISEPGQGVEEQYF.

The genes are TRBV7-6 and TRBJ2-1; TRBD2 aligns across 8 bases. CDR1 and CDR2 from the germline V gene are SGHVS and FNYEAQ. V shed 4 bases and J 4 bases; nucleotides not matched to a gene: 6. The CDR3 consists of 15 residues. This CDR3 reads CASSYGTSRYNEQFF. CDR3 in DNA: TGTGCCAGCAGCTACGGGACTAGTAGGTACAATGAGCAGTTCTTC.

This chain connects TRBV29-1 to TRBJ2-1, with 7 bases aligning to TRBD2. V was pared by 4 bases and J by 3 bases, with 6 bases of the junction left unmatched. The CDR3 length is 14 residues. The germline V gene encodes CDR1 SQVTM and CDR2 ANQGSEA. The CDR3 region is CSVGLADIYNEQFF. The CDR3, as DNA: TGCAGCGTTGGGCTAGCGGATATCTACAATGAGCAGTTCTTC.

In nucleotides, the CDR3 is TGCAGTGCTACAGGGAATGGCGGCTACACCTTC. As protein: CSATGNGGYTF. V and J are TRBV20-1 and TRBJ1-2, with D tentatively TRBD1 (5 bases). Germline V gene lookup returns CDR1 DFQATT and CDR2 SNEGSKA (reference sequence). The CDR3 is 11 residues long. V dropped 4 bases and J dropped 8 bases, with 11 bases sitting between them.

The gene calls are TRBV5-1 and TRBJ2-3, with 9 bases aligning to TRBD1. J gave up 5 bases and V 4 bases, and 11 bases lay outside the gene matches. CDR1 is SGHRS, CDR2 YFSETQ, per germline. The CDR3 extends over 16 amino acids. As DNA, the CDR3 is TGCGCCAGCAGCCCACTGGGACAGGGAGGGGGAGATACGCAGTATTTT. Protein: CASSPLGQGGGDTQYF.

The genes are TRBV6-5 and TRBJ2-2, with 9 positions matching TRBD2. Trimming at V came to 2 bases and at J to 7 bases, leaving 8 bases not matched to a gene. CDR1 is MNHEY, CDR2 SVGAGI, per germline. The CDR3 length is 16 residues. The CDR3 DNA reads as TGTGCCAGCAGTTACAGCGGGGGGCGCCGTGGCGGGGAGCTGTTTTTT. This codes for CASSYSGGRRGGELFF.

This clone showed up just once. CDR3 sequence reads: CASSPTLAGSAYNEQFF. In DNA, the CDR3 is TGTGCCAGCAGCCCGACCCTAGCGGGATCTGCCTACAATGAGCAGTTCTTC. V and J are TRBV5-6 and TRBJ2-1; the match to TRBD2 covers 9 bases. With 4 bases clipped from V and 2 bases from J, the junction kept 10 bases outside the gene matches. CDR3 size: 17 residues. From germline, CDR1 is SGHDT and CDR2 YYEEEE. Full variable domain (rest looked up from reference TRBV5-6 and TRBJ2-1): DAGVTQSPTHLIKTRGQQVTLRCSPKSGHDTVSWYQQALGQGPQFIFQYYEEEERQRGNFPDRFSGHQFPNYSSELNVNALLLGDSALYLCASSPTLAGSAYNEQFFGPGTRLTVL.

The gene calls are TRBV19 and TRBJ1-4; D is uncertain. V lost 4 bases and J lost 8, with 11 bases in between. The CDR3 consists of 13 residues. Germline assignment: CDR1 LNHDA and CDR2 SQIVND (reference sequence). CDR3: CASSTGTTEKLFF. The CDR3 region has the DNA TGTGCCAGTAGTACCGGAACGACAGAAAAACTGTTTTTT.